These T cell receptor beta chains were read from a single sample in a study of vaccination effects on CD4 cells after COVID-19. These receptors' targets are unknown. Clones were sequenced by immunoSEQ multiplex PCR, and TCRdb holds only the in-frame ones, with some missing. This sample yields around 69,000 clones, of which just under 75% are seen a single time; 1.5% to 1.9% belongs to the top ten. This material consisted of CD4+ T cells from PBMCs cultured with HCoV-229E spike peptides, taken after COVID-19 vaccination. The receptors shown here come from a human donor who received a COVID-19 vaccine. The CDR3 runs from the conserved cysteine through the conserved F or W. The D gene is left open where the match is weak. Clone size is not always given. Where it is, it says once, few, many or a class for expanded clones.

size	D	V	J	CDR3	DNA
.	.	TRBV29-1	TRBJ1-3	CSVIGGDSGNTIYF	TGCAGCGTTATTGGAGGGGACTCTGGAAACACCATATATTTT
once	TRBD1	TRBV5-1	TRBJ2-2	CASSLWGDRVTTGELFF	TGCGCCAGCAGCTTGTGGGGCGACAGGGTTACCACCGGGGAGCTGTTTTTT
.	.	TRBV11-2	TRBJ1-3	CASSLVADSGNTIYF	TGTGCCAGCAGCTTAGTGGCAGACTCTGGAAACACCATATATTTT
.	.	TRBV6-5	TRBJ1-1	CASSYDRNTEAFF	TGTGCCAGTTCTTACGACAGAAACACTGAAGCTTTCTTT
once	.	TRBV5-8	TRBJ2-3	CASSYQGYTDTQYF	TGTGCCAGCAGCTATCAGGGTTACACAGATACGCAGTATTTT
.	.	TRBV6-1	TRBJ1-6	CASSEAGGSPLHF	TGTGCCAGCAGTGAAGCAGGGGGTTCACCCCTCCACTTT
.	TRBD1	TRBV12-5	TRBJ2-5	CASGWGTGGRETQYF	TGTGCTAGTGGCTGGGGGACAGGGGGCAGGGAGACCCAGTACTTC
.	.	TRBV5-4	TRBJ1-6	CASSSDPGQKGSPLHF	TGTGCCAGCAGCTCAGATCCGGGACAAAAAGGTTCACCCCTCCACTTT
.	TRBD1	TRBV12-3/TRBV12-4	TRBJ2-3	CASSLGQGSTQYF	TGTGCCAGCAGTTTAGGACAGGGGAGCACGCAGTATTTT
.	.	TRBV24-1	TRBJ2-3	CATSDSRGTDTQYF	TGTGCCACCAGTGATTCTCGTGGCACAGATACGCAGTATTTT
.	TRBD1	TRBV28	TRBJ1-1	CASRPEGTANTEAFF	TGTGCCAGCAGGCCCGAAGGGACAGCGAACACTGAAGCTTTCTTT
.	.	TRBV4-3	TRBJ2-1	CASSREGGNEQFF	TGCGCCAGCAGCCGCGAGGGGGGCAATGAGCAGTTCTTC
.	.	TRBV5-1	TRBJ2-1	CASSLDRTGLSSMTEQFF	TGCGCCAGCAGCTTGGACCGGACCGGCCTGTCTTCAATGACAGAGCAGTTCTTC
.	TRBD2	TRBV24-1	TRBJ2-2	CATSDLGAGALNGELFF	TGTGCCACCAGTGATTTGGGAGCGGGGGCCCTTAACGGGGAGCTGTTTTTT
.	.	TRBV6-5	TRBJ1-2	CASSYQGSRYDGYTF	TGTGCCAGCAGTTACCAAGGCAGCAGATACGATGGCTACACCTTC
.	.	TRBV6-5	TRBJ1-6	CASTLTGWPSPLHF	TGTGCCAGCACTCTAACAGGGTGGCCTTCACCCCTCCACTTT
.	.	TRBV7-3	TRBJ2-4	CASSLGREGVKNIQYF	TGTGCCAGCAGCTTAGGCCGGGAAGGTGTCAAAAACATTCAGTACTTC
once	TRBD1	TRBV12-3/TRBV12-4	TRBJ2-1	CASSKDRGYEQFF	TGTGCCAGCAGCAAGGACAGGGGGTATGAGCAGTTCTTC
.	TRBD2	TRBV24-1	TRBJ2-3	CATSDRSGASTDTQYF	TGTGCCACCAGTGATCGTAGCGGGGCTAGCACAGATACGCAGTATTTT
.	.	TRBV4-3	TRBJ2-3	CASSQGVRTYTDTQYF	TGCGCCAGCAGCCAAGGGGTCAGGACATACACAGATACGCAGTATTTT
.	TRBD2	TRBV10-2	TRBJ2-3	CASSSASSGGVTDTQYF	TGCGCCAGCAGCTCTGCCTCCAGCGGGGGGGTCACAGATACGCAGTATTTT
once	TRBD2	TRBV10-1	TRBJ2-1	CASSFGGTSYNEQFF	TGCGCCAGCAGCTTCGGGGGGACCTCCTACAATGAGCAGTTCTTC
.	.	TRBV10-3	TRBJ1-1	CAITQGGAYTEAFF	TGTGCCATCACCCAAGGGGGGGCCTACACTGAAGCTTTCTTT
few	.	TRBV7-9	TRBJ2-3	CASSSDADTQYF	TGTGCCAGCAGCTCGGATGCAGATACGCAGTATTTT
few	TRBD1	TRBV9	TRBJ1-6	CASSVTTGEDSPLHF	TGTGCCAGCAGCGTCACTACAGGGGAGGACTCACCCCTCCACTTT
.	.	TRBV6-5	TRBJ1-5	CASSYTVDSNQPQHF	TGTGCCAGCAGTTATACGGTAGATAGCAATCAGCCCCAGCATTTT
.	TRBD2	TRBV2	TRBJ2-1	CASSGRGGYNEQFF	TGTGCCAGCAGTGGGCGGGGGGGATACAATGAGCAGTTCTTC
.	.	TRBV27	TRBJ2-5	CASSLLGRQETQYF	TGTGCCAGCAGTTTATTGGGCCGACAAGAGACCCAGTACTTC
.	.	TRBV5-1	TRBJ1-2	CASSLQGSTYYGYTF	TGCGCCAGCAGCTTACAGGGATCTACTTACTATGGCTACACCTTC
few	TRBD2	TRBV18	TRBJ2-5	CASSRGLAAETQYF	TGTGCCAGCTCACGCGGACTAGCGGCGGAGACCCAGTACTTC
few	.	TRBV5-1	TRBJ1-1	CASSLDGSNTEAFF	TGCGCCAGCAGCTTAGACGGTTCGAACACTGAAGCTTTCTTT
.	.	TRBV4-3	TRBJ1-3	CASSQESGNTIYF	TGCGCCAGCAGCCAAGAATCTGGAAACACCATATATTTT
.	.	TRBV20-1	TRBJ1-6	CSARGAGPLHF	TGCAGTGCTAGAGGGGCGGGGCCCCTCCACTTT
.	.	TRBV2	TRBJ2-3	CASTRDRRSTDTQYF	TGTGCCAGCACCCGGGACCGGCGGTCTACAGATACGCAGTATTTT
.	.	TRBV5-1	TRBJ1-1	CASSLPMATEAFF	TGCGCCAGCAGCTTACCCATGGCCACTGAAGCTTTCTTT
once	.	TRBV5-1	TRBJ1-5	CASSLTDTSPQHF	TGCGCCAGCAGCTTGACAGACACCTCGCCCCAGCATTTT
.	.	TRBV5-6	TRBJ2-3	CASSLVGTDTQYF	TGTGCCAGCAGCTTGGTTGGGACAGATACGCAGTATTTT